This entry lists 14 T cell receptor beta chains sequenced from one sample in a study of Graves' ophthalmopathy and Graves' hyperthyroidism. The authors amplified TCR beta CDR3 regions from RNA transcripts. In the first round, RT-PCR was carried out with HTBI primers, and a multiplex PCR formed the second round. TCRdb itself ran the multiplex PCR reads through MiXCR, one entry per CDR3 protein. The table records approximately 700,000 distinct CDR3 sequences, 40% of them present only once. Sequencing used peripheral blood. The receptors come from an adult man with Graves' ophthalmopathy.

This clonotype has more than one count but fewer than ten. The V gene is TRBV5-1, the J gene TRBJ1-2, with D unresolved. Germline CDR1 SGHRS, CDR2 YFSETQ. V was clipped by 6 bases and J by 0 bases, with 12 bases between them. The CDR3 contains 14 residues. CDR3: CASNPDPTNYGYTF. The CDR3 DNA reads as TGCGCCAGCAACCCGGACCCGACTAACTATGGCTACACCTTC.

Concerning this clonotype itself: At one boundary the junction diverges from the germline segment, which might be a read error. The chain has TRBV24-1 and TRBJ1-5; 7 nucleotides align to TRBD1. The CDR3 contains 15 residues. Germline CDR1 and CDR2: KGHDR and SFDVKD. CDR3 DNA: TGTGCCAGCAGTGGGGACAGTTATAGCAATCAGCCCCAGCATTTT. It is translated as CASSGDSYSNQPQHF.

The chain carries TRBV2 and TRBJ1-6; 9 nucleotides line up with TRBD1. V dropped 6 bases and J dropped 5; count of bases not matched to a gene: 14. This CDR3 is built from 18 residues. Germline CDR1 and CDR2: SNHLY and FYNNEI. In DNA form, the CDR3 reads TGTGCCAGCAGGGGCACGACAGGGGGATTAGTTAATAATTCACCCCTCCACTTT. Protein product: CASRGTTGGLVNNSPLHF.

This clonotype has a handful of counts. The CDR3 DNA reads TGTGCCAGCAGCTTTTCCCGTGGGGGGCCCTACGAGCAGTACTTC. It codes for CASSFSRGGPYEQYF. The chain recombines TRBV7-9 with TRBJ2-7; D is perhaps TRBD1 or TRBD2 (6 bases each). V lost 3 bases and J 2 bases, leaving 14 bases between the germline ends. Germline assignment: CDR1 SEHNR and CDR2 FQNEAQ (reference sequence). The CDR3 loop spans 15 amino acids.

J is TRBJ2-2 and V is TRBV29-1; 10 bases fit TRBD1. Germline loops: CDR1 SQVTM, CDR2 ANQGSEA. The trim removed 4 bases at V and 6 bases at J, leaving 5 bases unmatched. This CDR3 comprises 14 residues. The CDR3 nucleotides read TGCAGCGTTGCGGTGACAGGGGGCTCCGGGGAGCTGTTTTTT. Amino acids: CSVAVTGGSGELFF.

As concerns this clonotype: A much larger clone sits a single nucleotide away, making a read error possible. CDR3 in amino acids: CASSVRGDDSPLHF. The CDR3 DNA reads TGTGCCAGCAGCGTAAGGGGGGATGATTCACCCCTCCACTTT. The rearrangement joins TRBV9 to TRBJ1-6; D perhaps matches TRBD1 (6 bases). CDR3 length: 14 amino acids. From germline, CDR1 is SGDLS and CDR2 YYNGEE. Trimming stripped 1 base from V and 8 bases from J, with 10 bases between.

This clonotype has only a few counts. V is TRBV5-1 and J is TRBJ1-1; D is undetermined. The CDR3 is 11 residues long. The germline gives CDR1 SGHRS, CDR2 YFSETQ. V was trimmed by 4 bases and J by 8 bases, leaving 9 bases between them. CDR3 in DNA: TGCGCCAGCAGCACCGGGGTAGAAGCTTTCTTT. Translation: CASSTGVEAFF.

On this clonotype: A read error may produce the germline difference seen at one junction end. V usage is TRBV2 and J usage is TRBJ2-5, with 7 bases identical to TRBD2. Looked up from germline, CDR1 is SNHLY and CDR2 is FYNNEI. The CDR3 totals 13 residues. The CDR3 nucleotides are TGTGCCAGCCTAACCTTAGCGGGCGGCACTGTCTTCTTC. Translated, it gives CASLTLAGGTVFF.

In regard to this clonotype: Just one base apart from a much larger clone, this may be a read error. The conserved closing phenylalanine or tryptophan is absent in this CDR3, likely reflecting a read error. This rearrangement joins TRBV11-2 to TRBJ1-1; D unclear. V lost 4 bases, J lost 6 bases, and 6 bases lay in between. The CDR3 covers 11 residues. The V gene's germline CDR1 is SGHAT and CDR2 FQNNGV. The CDR3 DNA follows: TGTGCCAGCAGCTCGACGCCTGAAGCTTTCTAT. Translating it yields CASSSTPEAFY.

The V and J genes are TRBV7-9 and TRBJ1-2; no reliable D call. V lost 5 bases, J lost 4 bases, and 17 bases lay in between. The CDR3 consists of 15 residues. The germline gives CDR1 SEHNR, CDR2 FQNEAQ (reference sequence). CDR3: CASSPSLSGSYGYTF. The CDR3 nucleotides are TGTGCCAGCAGCCCATCTCTATCCGGGAGCTATGGCTACACCTTC.

The count of this clonotype is one. The rearrangement links TRBV24-1 to TRBJ2-7; 10 nucleotides line up with TRBD1. The CDR3 is made up of 15 amino acids. Germline V gene sequence: CDR1 KGHDR, CDR2 SFDVKD. Trimming took 4 bases from V and 7 from J; bases not matched to a gene: 9. Here the CDR3 DNA reads TGTGCCACCAGTGACCCAGGGACAGGGGATCCGGAGCAGTACTTC. It is translated as CATSDPGTGDPEQYF.

The CDR3 nucleotides read TGTGCCACCAGTGATCCCGGGCAGGGTCAAGAGACCCAGCATTTT. Its protein is CATSDPGQGQETQHF. V gene TRBV24-1 combines with J gene TRBJ1-5; D might be TRBD1 (5 bases). V dropped 3 bases and J dropped 11 bases, with 19 bases sitting between them. This CDR3 contains 15 residues. Germline CDR1 and CDR2: KGHDR and SFDVKD.

This clonotype was counted at least ten times. V gene TRBV29-1 combines with J gene TRBJ2-7; unclear D gene. CDR1 SQVTM and CDR2 ANQGSEA come from the germline V gene. The V end lost 6 bases, the J end lost 2 bases, and 11 bases lay between the germline ends. The CDR3 covers 12 residues. The CDR3 region is CSVVGRTYEQYF. DNA for the CDR3: TGCAGCGTCGTAGGCCGAACCTACGAGCAGTACTTC.

The V and J genes are TRBV2 and TRBJ2-2; 7 bases are a match to TRBD1. V lost 8 bases and J lost 2; bases outside the gene matches: 11. The CDR3 has 16 residues. In germline, CDR1 is SNHLY, CDR2 FYNNEI. DNA of the CDR3: TGTGCCAGCCGCCGGCTCGGGGACAGAAACACCGGGGAGCTGTTTTTT. This translates into CASRRLGDRNTGELFF.